The clone carrying this TCR beta chain was seen only once. The V gene lost 0 bases and the J gene lost 6 bases, with 6 bases spanning the gap. The CDR3 consists of 13 residues. CDR1 is SGHTA and CDR2 is FQGNSA in the germline V gene. These data belong to a study of control samples from healthy donors and cancer patients. Some clones are missing from TCRdb's copy, which holds only in-frame ones; the method was immunoSEQ multiplex PCR. This table holds 90,000 to 100,000 clones, 88% found once. Sequences were obtained from blood. This TCR was recovered from a woman between 65 and 79 years old in good health. The V call is TRBV7-2, the J call TRBJ2-4; D call uncertain. The CDR3 DNA reads TGTGCCAGCAGCTTAGCGGGCAGAAACATTCAGTACTTC. Protein: CASSLAGRNIQYF.